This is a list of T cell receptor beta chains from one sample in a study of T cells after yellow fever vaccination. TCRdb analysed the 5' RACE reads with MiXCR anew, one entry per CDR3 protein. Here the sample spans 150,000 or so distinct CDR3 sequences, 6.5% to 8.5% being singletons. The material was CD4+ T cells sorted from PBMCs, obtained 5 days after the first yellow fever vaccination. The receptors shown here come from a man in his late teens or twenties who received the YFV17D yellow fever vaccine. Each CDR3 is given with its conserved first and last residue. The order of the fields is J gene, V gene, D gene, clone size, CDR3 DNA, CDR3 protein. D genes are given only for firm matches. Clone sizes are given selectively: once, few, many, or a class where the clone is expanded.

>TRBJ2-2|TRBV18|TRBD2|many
TGTGCCAGCTCAGCGATTCTAGCGGGGTCGAACACCGGGGAGCTGTTTTTT
CASSAILAGSNTGELFF
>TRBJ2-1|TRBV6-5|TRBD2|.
TGTGCCAGCAGTTACTTCGCGGGGGGATACAATGAGCAGTTCTTC
CASSYFAGGYNEQFF
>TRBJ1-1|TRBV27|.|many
TGTGCCAGCAGTTTAAGGGGGTCGGACACTGAAGCTTTCTTT
CASSLRGSDTEAFF
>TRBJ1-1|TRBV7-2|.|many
TGTGCCAGCAGCTCAACCGTAAAAGCTTTCTTT
CASSSTVKAFF
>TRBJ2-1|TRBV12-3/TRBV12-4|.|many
TGTGCCAGCAGTTTAGGAGCGAGAGGGCTAGCGAGCTCCTACAATGAGCAGTTCTTC
CASSLGARGLASSYNEQFF
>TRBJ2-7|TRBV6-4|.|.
TGTGCCAGCAGTGGGCTTAACGAGCAGTACTTC
CASSGLNEQYF
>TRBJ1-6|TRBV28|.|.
TGTGCCAGCATCGAAGGGGGGGCCAGTGGTAATTCACCCCTCCACTTT
CASIEGGASGNSPLHF
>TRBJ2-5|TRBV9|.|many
TGTGCCAGCAGCGCCCCCGGGACCTCGGAGACCCAGTACTTC
CASSAPGTSETQYF
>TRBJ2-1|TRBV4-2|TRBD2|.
TGTGCCAGCAGCCAAGATCGGGCTAGCGGGGGGGCTAATGAGCAGTTCTTC
CASSQDRASGGANEQFF
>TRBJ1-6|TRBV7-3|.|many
TGTGCCAGCAGCTTAAATGGGGGAAGAGACTCACCCCTCCACTTT
CASSLNGGRDSPLHF
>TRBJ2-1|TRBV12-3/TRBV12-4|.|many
TGTGCCAGCAGTTTAGGTGGGAGAGCGGAGCAGTTCTTC
CASSLGGRAEQFF
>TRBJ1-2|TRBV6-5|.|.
TGTGCCAGCAGTTACTCGGGGCAGGGCGGCTACACCTTC
CASSYSGQGGYTF
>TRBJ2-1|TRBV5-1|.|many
TGCGCCAGCGGGCTAGCGTCCTACAATGAGCAGTTCTTC
CASGLASYNEQFF
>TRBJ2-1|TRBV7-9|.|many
TGTGCCAGCATTCGAAGTGGCGGAAACAATGAGCAGTTCTTC
CASIRSGGNNEQFF
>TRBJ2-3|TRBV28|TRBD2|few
TGTGCCAGCGGATCTAGCGGGGAGAGCACAGATACGCAGTATTTT
CASGSSGESTDTQYF
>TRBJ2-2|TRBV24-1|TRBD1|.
TGTGCCACCAGTGATAGCACCGGACACGGGACAGGACACACCGGGGAGCTGTTTTTT
CATSDSTGHGTGHTGELFF
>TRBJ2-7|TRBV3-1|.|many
TGTGCCAGCAGCCAAGCGGACCGTGGTCAGGGCGAGCAGTACTTC
CASSQADRGQGEQYF
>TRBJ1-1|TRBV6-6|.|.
TGTGCCAGCAGTTACCGGCCAGGGGATGCTTTCTTT
CASSYRPGDAFF
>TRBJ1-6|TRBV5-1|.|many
TGCGCCAGCAGCCTAACAGGGAGCTCCTATAATTCACCCCTCCACTTT
CASSLTGSSYNSPLHF
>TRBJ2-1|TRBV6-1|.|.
TGTGCCAGCAGGAGGGTTACCTACAATGAGCAGTTCTTC
CASRRVTYNEQFF
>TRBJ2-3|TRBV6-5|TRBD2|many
TGTGCCAGCAGACGTGTTGGAACTAGCGGCACAGATACGCAGTATTTT
CASRRVGTSGTDTQYF
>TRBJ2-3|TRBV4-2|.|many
TGTGCCAGCAGCCAAGGGACTTTACGCACAGATACGCAGTATTTT
CASSQGTLRTDTQYF
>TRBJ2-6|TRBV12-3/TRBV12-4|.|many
TGTGCCAGCAGTTCCCCCGGGAGCTCTGGGGCCAACGTCCTGACTTTC
CASSSPGSSGANVLTF
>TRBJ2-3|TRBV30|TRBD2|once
TGTGCCTGGACTAGCGGGGGGGCTTGGACAGATACGCAGTATTTT
CAWTSGGAWTDTQYF
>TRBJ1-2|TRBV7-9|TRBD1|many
TGTGCCAGCAGCTTCCAGGGGGAATATGGCTACACCTTC
CASSFQGEYGYTF
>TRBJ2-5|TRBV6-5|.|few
TGTGCCAGCAGTTACTCGAAAAGTCGAGAGACCCAGTACTTC
CASSYSKSRETQYF
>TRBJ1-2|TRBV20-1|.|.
TGCAGTGCTAGAGAAGACAGTGCCTTCTATGGCTACACCTTC
CSAREDSAFYGYTF
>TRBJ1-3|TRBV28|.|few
TGTGCCAGCAGTTTAGGTCCAGCCCTCGGAAACACCATATATTTT
CASSLGPALGNTIYF
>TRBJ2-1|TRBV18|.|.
TGTGCCAGCTCACGGTCAGGGGCGGATGAGCAGTTCTTC
CASSRSGADEQFF
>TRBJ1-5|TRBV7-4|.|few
TGTGCCAGCAGCTACTTCCGGCTCGCTCAGCCCCAGCATTTT
CASSYFRLAQPQHF
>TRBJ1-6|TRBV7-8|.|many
TGTGCCAGCAGCTTAGACCGGCTGGGGGCTTCACCCCTCCACTTT
CASSLDRLGASPLHF
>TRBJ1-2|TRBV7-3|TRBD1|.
TGTGCCAGCAGCTGGATAGGGGGACAGGGGATAGCTGGCTACACCTTC
CASSWIGGQGIAGYTF
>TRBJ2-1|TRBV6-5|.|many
TGTGCCACAAGCCCGAGGGGCCCCTACCGCGGCAATGAGCAGTTCTTC
CATSPRGPYRGNEQFF
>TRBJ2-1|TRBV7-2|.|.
TGTGCCAGCAGCTTAGGCGTTGCCAATGAGCAGTTCTTC
CASSLGVANEQFF
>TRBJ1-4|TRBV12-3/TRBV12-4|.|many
TGTGCCAGCAGTTTTGGGGAGGGGATGTCCGAAAAACTGTTTTTT
CASSFGEGMSEKLFF
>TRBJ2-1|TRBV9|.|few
TGTGCCAGCAGCGTAGAGGGGGACATGAGGGTTAAGAAGTTCTTC
CASSVEGDMRVKKFF
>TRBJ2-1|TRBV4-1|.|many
TGCGCCAGCAGCCATCCGGGGGCGGGATACAATGAGCAGTTCTTC
CASSHPGAGYNEQFF
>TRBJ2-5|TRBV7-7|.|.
TGTGCTAGCAGCCCCGTGATGGAGACCCAGTACTTC
CASSPVMETQYF
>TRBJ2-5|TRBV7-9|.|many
TGTGCCAGCAGCGCTAACACTGGAGAGACCCAGTACTTC
CASSANTGETQYF
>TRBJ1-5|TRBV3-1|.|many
TGTGCCAGCAGCCAAGATCCAGAGGGAGGCCAGCCCCAGCATTTT
CASSQDPEGGQPQHF
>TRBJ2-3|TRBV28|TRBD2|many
TGTGCCAGCGGATCATATAGCGGGGGGGCCGGAGATACGCAGTATTTT
CASGSYSGGAGDTQYF
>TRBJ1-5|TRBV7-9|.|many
TGTGCCAGCTCCGGGGGAGCGGAGTCTTATAGCAATCAGCCCCAGCATTTT
CASSGGAESYSNQPQHF
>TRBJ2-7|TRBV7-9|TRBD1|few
TGTGCCAGCAGCCCGGGCGACAGGGATGCCGAGCAGTACTTC
CASSPGDRDAEQYF
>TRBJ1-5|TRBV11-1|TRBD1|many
TGTGCCAGCAGCAACCCGGTAGGGGACAGTTTAGATAGCAATCAGCCCCAGCATTTT
CASSNPVGDSLDSNQPQHF
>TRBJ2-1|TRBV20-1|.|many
TGCAGTGCTAGAGTAGGGGAATCCTACAATGAGCAGTTCTTC
CSARVGESYNEQFF